Listed here is a single T cell receptor (beta chain). The entry originates in a study of blood T cell repertoires in COVID-19. Study summary: The analysed material was cDNA or gDNA that came from T cells, B-cell-depleted T cells, or PBMCs.

Germline V lookup: CDR1 LNHNV, CDR2 YYDKDF (reference sequence). With V trimmed by 0 bases and J by 4 bases, 0 bases remained unmatched. This CDR3 spans 13 amino acids. As processed by the authors: Reference gene primer amplification gave nucleated cell count estimates. Produced via immunoSEQ multiplex PCR; TCRdb's table is partial and in-frame only. The V and J calls and clone size come from that table; D and trimming were worked out from the DNA. Seen here are tens of thousands of clones, 87% observed once, and the top ten hold roughly 4.7%. The clonotype originates from a man in his fifties or sixties with COVID-19, enrolled during active disease. Sequencing was performed on peripheral blood. The chain carries TRBV15 and TRBJ2-7, with 7 bases that match TRBD1. The CDR3 DNA sequence: TGTGCCACCAGCAGAGAGACAGGGTACGAGCAGTACTTC. This encodes CATSRETGYEQYF.